One sample yielded the 21 T cell receptor beta chains listed below, sequenced in a study of T cell responses to AZD1222 COVID-19 vaccine. TCRdb keeps only in-frame clones here, not all; method: immunoSEQ multiplex PCR. The sample has fewer than 130,000 clones; roughly 90% are singletons. The sequences come from peripheral blood, collected on day 0 of AZD1222 vaccination. These receptors originate from an adult in good health.

This chain uses TRBV7-3 with TRBJ1-1, with 8 bases matching TRBD1. This CDR3 contains 15 residues. Germline CDR1 and CDR2: SGHTA and FQGTGA. V lost 5 bases, J lost 4 bases, and 9 bases stayed unmatched. DNA for the CDR3: TGTGCCAGCAGCCCAAACACAGGGGGTGGCACTGAAGCTTTCTTT. This gives the protein CASSPNTGGGTEAFF.

The chain joins TRBV4-2 to TRBJ2-1; D gene unclear. V dropped 4 bases and J dropped 0 bases, with 13 bases sitting between them. The CDR3 totals 16 residues. The germline V gene has CDR1 LGHNA and CDR2 YNFKEQ. CDR3 sequence reads: CASSLEGTISYNEQFF. The CDR3 nucleotides read TGTGCCAGCAGCCTCGAAGGCACTATCTCCTACAATGAGCAGTTCTTC.

This clone was seen once. The chain has TRBV7-2 and TRBJ2-6; D gene ambiguous. The CDR3 is 17 amino acids. Between the trimmed V and J ends, which lost 4 bases and 0 bases, there was a span of 13 bases. Germline CDR1 SGHTA, CDR2 FQGNSA. The CDR3 here is CASSWGGVNSGANVLTF. DNA of the CDR3: TGTGCCAGCAGCTGGGGTGGGGTGAACTCTGGGGCCAACGTCCTGACTTTC.

The J gene is TRBJ1-1, the V gene TRBV9; TRBD1 is a possible D gene (5 bases). In germline, CDR1 is SGDLS, CDR2 YYNGEE. Trimming removed 0 bases at V and 4 bases at J, with 22 bases between. This CDR3 is 18 amino acids long. Here the CDR3 reads CASSVVDLTAGMGTEAFF. Here the CDR3 DNA reads TGTGCCAGCAGCGTAGTAGATTTAACTGCAGGGATGGGCACTGAAGCTTTCTTT.

The chain combines TRBV29-1 with TRBJ1-2; D is undetermined. The length of the CDR3 is 13 residues. Germline CDR1 is SQVTM and CDR2 is ANQGSEA. V lost 4 bases and J 1 base, leaving 10 bases between the germline ends. CDR3 sequence reads: CSVVNPSNYGYTF. CDR3 in DNA: TGCAGCGTTGTGAACCCAAGTAACTATGGCTACACCTTC.

J is TRBJ2-7 and V is TRBV5-1, with a possible D match to TRBD2 (6 bases). With 4 bases removed from V and 3 bases from J, the gap between germline ends came to 11 bases. The germline gives CDR1 SGHRS, CDR2 YFSETQ. There are 13 residues in the CDR3. CDR3 loop: CASSGQGGYEQYF. The CDR3 coding sequence is TGCGCCAGCAGCGGGCAGGGAGGCTACGAGCAGTACTTC.

This rearrangement joins TRBV9 to TRBJ2-1; possible D gene TRBD2, 6 bases. V lost 4 bases to trimming and J lost 7 bases, with 18 bases between them. The CDR3 covers 15 residues. The germline V gene encodes CDR1 SGDLS and CDR2 YYNGEE. As DNA, the CDR3 is TGTGCCAGCAGCTCGGCGGGCGGGATAGGTAATGAGCAGTTCTTC. It is translated as CASSSAGGIGNEQFF. Using reference TRBV9 and TRBJ2-1 for the parts outside the CDR3, the full variable domain is DSGVTQTPKHLITATGQRVTLRCSPRSGDLSVYWYQQSLDQGLQFLIQYYNGEERAKGNILERFSAQQFPDLHSELNLSSLELGDSALYFCASSSAGGIGNEQFFGPGTRLTVL.

This chain connects TRBV19 to TRBJ2-2, with a tentative D call TRBD1 (6 bases). This CDR3 is 16 amino acids long. V was cut by 5 bases and J by 7 bases, with 20 bases left in between. Germline V gene lookup returns CDR1 LNHDA and CDR2 SQIVND (reference sequence). The CDR3 DNA follows: TGTGCCAGTAGTCCACAGGGTTTGGGGGCGAACGGGGAGCTGTTTTTT. The encoded protein is CASSPQGLGANGELFF.

The chain employs TRBV9 and TRBJ1-3, with no clear D. The V and J ends lost 0 bases and 0 bases respectively, with 7 bases between them. The CDR3 contains 15 residues. Looked up from germline, CDR1 is SGDLS and CDR2 is YYNGEE. CDR3 amino acids: CASSVDWGSGNTIYF. The CDR3 DNA follows: TGTGCCAGCAGCGTAGACTGGGGCTCTGGAAACACCATATATTTT. The variable domain in full, with the rest retrieved from reference TRBV9 and TRBJ1-3, is DSGVTQTPKHLITATGQRVTLRCSPRSGDLSVYWYQQSLDQGLQFLIQYYNGEERAKGNILERFSAQQFPDLHSELNLSSLELGDSALYFCASSVDWGSGNTIYFGEGSWLTVV.

In DNA, the CDR3 is TGTGCCAGCAGCCAGGACAGGGGGGGGGAGACCCAGTACTTC. This translates into CASSQDRGGETQYF. The genes are TRBV4-2 and TRBJ2-5; 10 bases are a match to TRBD1. The CDR3 is 14 amino acids. CDR1 and CDR2 from the germline V gene are LGHNA and YNFKEQ. V lost 3 bases to trimming and J lost 5 bases; unmatched junction nucleotides: 3.

The chain has TRBV7-2 and TRBJ2-7; D tentatively fits TRBD1 or TRBD2 (6 bases each). Trimming removed 5 bases from V and 3 bases from J, with 17 bases in between. The CDR3 is made up of 15 amino acids. The germline V gene encodes CDR1 SGHTA and CDR2 FQGNSA. The CDR3 sequence is CASSPTGAIDYEQYF. The DNA for the CDR3 is TGTGCCAGCAGCCCAACGGGGGCAATTGACTACGAGCAGTACTTC.

The sample holds a few counts of this clone. CDR3 region: CASSLQSSYEQYF. The CDR3 DNA follows: TGTGCCAGCAGCTTGCAGAGCTCCTACGAGCAGTACTTC. The V and J genes are TRBV5-5 and TRBJ2-7; D ambiguous. Germline V gene lookup returns CDR1 SGHKS and CDR2 YYEKEE (reference sequence). Deletions cut 1 base from V and 0 bases from J, with 5 bases between. This CDR3 comprises 13 residues.

The J gene is TRBJ2-3, the V gene TRBV5-1; tentative D call: TRBD2 (5 bases). V lost 4 bases to trimming and J lost 5 bases, with 11 bases between them. In germline, CDR1 is SGHRS, CDR2 YFSETQ. The length of the CDR3 is 13 residues. CDR3 residues: CASSPTRGDTQYF. The CDR3 DNA follows: TGCGCCAGCAGCCCTACCCGGGGAGATACGCAGTATTTT.

The chain links TRBV5-4 to TRBJ1-3; D ambiguous. Trimming cost V 2 bases and J 0 bases, with 9 bases left between them. Per germline, CDR1 SGHNT and CDR2 YYREEE (reference sequence). The CDR3 has 15 amino acids. CDR3 DNA: TGTGCCAGCAGCTTCGGACCGCACTCTGGAAACACCATATATTTT. It encodes CASSFGPHSGNTIYF.

This clone was recorded only once. The V gene is TRBV24-1, the J gene TRBJ2-1, with D possibly being TRBD1 (6 bases). Trimming pared 5 bases from V and 6 bases from J, leaving 13 bases between. The germline gives CDR1 KGHDR, CDR2 SFDVKD. The CDR3 totals 14 residues. The chain's CDR3 is CATSARGSLNEQFF. Here the CDR3 DNA reads TGTGCCACCAGTGCAAGGGGGAGCCTCAATGAGCAGTTCTTC.

The chain combines TRBV7-9 with TRBJ1-2, with a weak D call TRBD1 (6 bases). The ends were cut back, 4 bases at V and 6 bases at J, with 21 bases in the middle. The CDR3 sequence is 16 residues long. Germline-derived CDR1 and CDR2 are SEHNR and FQNEAQ (reference sequence). CDR3 region: CASSSPDSSLMDGYTF. The CDR3 bases are TGTGCCAGCAGCTCCCCGGACAGTTCTCTGATGGATGGCTACACCTTC. Together with reference TRBV7-9 and TRBJ1-2, the CDR3 gives the full variable domain: DTGVSQNPRHKITKRGQNVTFRCDPISEHNRLYWYRQTLGQGPEFLTYFQNEAQLEKSRLLSDRFSAERPKGSFSTLEIQRTEQGDSAMYLCASSSPDSSLMDGYTFGSGTRLTVV.

This clone has a single count. The rearrangement links TRBV27 to TRBJ2-7; 8 nucleotides align to TRBD1. V lost 4 bases and J lost 4; bases outside the gene matches: 9. This CDR3 is built from 15 residues. Germline V gene lookup returns CDR1 MNHEY and CDR2 SMNVEV (reference sequence). CDR3 sequence reads: CASSSLTGVEYEQYF. As DNA, the CDR3 is TGTGCCAGCAGTTCCCTGACAGGGGTAGAATACGAGCAGTACTTC.

This clone was recorded once. This rearrangement joins TRBV15 to TRBJ1-4, with TRBD1 matching 7 bases. This CDR3 comprises 15 residues. J lost 8 bases, V lost 3 bases, and 9 bases had no gene match. Germline loops: CDR1 LNHNV, CDR2 YYDKDF (reference sequence). The DNA of the CDR3 is TGTGCCACCAGCAGGGAACACAGGGGAGGGGAAAAACTGTTTTTT. Translated, it gives CATSREHRGGEKLFF.

This sequence joins TRBV5-1 and TRBJ2-3; the match to TRBD2 covers 12 bases. The J segment lost 1 base and the V segment lost 5 bases, leaving 14 bases of the junction unmatched. The CDR3 is made up of 19 amino acids. CDR1 is SGHRS, CDR2 YFSETQ, per germline. The CDR3 loop is CASSPSRLAGGRRTDTQYF. The CDR3 region has the DNA TGCGCCAGCAGTCCGAGTAGGCTAGCGGGGGGGCGTCGCACAGATACGCAGTATTTT.

This rearrangement joins TRBV9 to TRBJ2-7, with no clear D. Germline V gene data show CDR1 as SGDLS and CDR2 as YYNGEE. Trimming cost V 4 bases and J 7 bases, with 18 bases left between them. This CDR3 comprises 14 residues. The CDR3 DNA follows: TGTGCCAGCAGCCAGACATCTAACTCGGTTGAGCAGTACTTC. It is translated as CASSQTSNSVEQYF.

The chain uses TRBV19 and TRBJ2-7; a weak D match, TRBD1 (5 bases). The CDR3 contains 12 residues. Germline assignment: CDR1 LNHDA and CDR2 SQIVND (reference sequence). Trimming cost V 5 bases and J 4 bases, with 9 bases left between them. CDR3 DNA sequence: TGTGCCAGTAGTGGGGCAGTTTACGAGCAGTACTTC. Its translation: CASSGAVYEQYF. Looking up the rest from reference TRBV19 and TRBJ2-7 gives the full variable domain: DGGITQSPKYLFRKEGQNVTLSCEQNLNHDAMYWYRQDPGQGLRLIYYSQIVNDFQKGDIAEGYSVSREKKESFPLTVTSAQKNPTAFYLCASSGAVYEQYFGPGTRLTVT.